This TCR beta chain was documented in a study of Ad26.COV2.S vaccination and SARS-CoV-2 variants (dated by TCRdb to 2020 to 2023). In terms of the full investigation: The specificity and breadth of SARS-CoV-2-reactive T cell receptors after Ad26.COV2.S vaccination were assessed by TCRbeta repertoire sequencing. The TCR-sequenced set comprised around 30 samples: approximately 20 Ad26.COV2.S vaccine recipients, 5 placebo recipients and 8 SARS-CoV-2 convalescent individuals. Beyond this particular receptor, the publication reports: Higher spike-specific TCR breadth was observed in Ad26.COV2.S recipients than in placebo recipients (P = 0.0014). The authors noted that the TCR breadth and depth analyses may have underestimated total T cell responses. After vaccination, spike-specific CD8+ and CD4+ T cell responses were reported to show substantial breadth. Vaccine and placebo recipients had similar non-spike TCR breadth, a finding consistent with the vaccine containing only spike.

The time point label here, explained by the study, means: individuals recovered from natural SARS-CoV-2 infection. Concerning this clone itself: The clone's antigen remains unknown. No qualities accompany the bases; no much larger clone lies one base away.

Trimming takes 6 bases from V and 8 bases from J, and the germline ends sit 20 bases apart. Inclusive of the bounding cysteine and phenylalanine, the CDR3 is 14 residues long. Of the read, only the CDR3 DNA is kept; its 42 bases are in frame from base 1. The CDR1 and CDR2 encoded by the germline V gene (reference sequence) are SGHKS and YYEKEE. TCRbeta CDR3 regions were sequenced with the immunoSEQ Assay. After extraction, genomic DNA underwent amplification by bias-controlled multiplex PCR, followed by high-throughput sequencing. The authors' analysis ran thus. Collapsing and filtering of sequences were performed to quantify the absolute abundance of each unique TCRbeta CDR3 region. T cell fraction was estimated by normalizing TCRbeta template counts to usable DNA, with usable DNA measured through amplification of reference genes found in all nucleated cells. Repertoire TCRs were annotated as SARS-CoV-2-specific by exact matching of V gene, CDR3 amino acid sequence and J gene to a known reactive TCR set. The reference SARS-CoV-2 TCR set was derived from MIRA and filtered for enrichment in COVID-19-positive ImmuneCODE repertoires, a step that removed public or cross-reactive TCRs. Using the MIRA antigens, annotated TCRs were further analysed by specific ORF or by position within an ORF. Depth was the summed frequency of annotated unique rearrangements, while breadth was defined as annotated unique rearrangements over total unique productive rearrangements. Two-sided Wilcoxon rank-sum tests were used to compare TCR breadth between groups. The immuneACCESS repertoire file appears here via TCRdb, limited to in-frame rearrangements. These files lack a portion of the clones; in checked studies, under half of the deficit traces to unresolved V genes, and the cause of the others is not known. That table is the source of V, J and clone size, and D and trimming were worked out from the DNA. The table for this sample lists about 39,000 clones; 65% to 90% of them were counted only once. The ten top clones hold 40% to 55% of the sample.

The chain links TRBV5-5 with TRBJ1-2; the D gene is not confidently resolved. The TCR sequence derives from a human donor who had recovered from COVID-19. Source: peripheral blood, taken after recovery from COVID-19. The DNA is as follows: TGTGCCAGCAATCAACGGGGAGGGTTTGGCGGCTACACCTTC. The translation is CASNQRGGFGGYTF.